The 25 T cell receptor beta chains presented below share a single source sample, sequenced in a study of glioma-infiltrating T cells after dendritic cell vaccination. The data were produced by immunoSEQ multiplex PCR, yet TCRdb's version contains in-frame clones alone and is incomplete. The table has just over 95,000 clones, 79% seen once. The source material was blood, sampled before dendritic cell vaccination. These receptors came from a human donor with glioblastoma.

The count of this clone is one. The chain is built from TRBV30 and TRBJ2-7, with a possible D match to TRBD2 (6 bases). CDR3 length: 14 residues. V was cut by 2 bases and J by 3 bases, with 14 bases left in between. The germline CDR1 and CDR2 sequences are GTSNPN and SVGIG (reference sequence). The CDR3 sequence is CAWSPPPGVYEQYF. In nucleotides, the CDR3 is TGTGCCTGGAGTCCCCCCCCGGGGGTCTACGAGCAGTACTTC.

The genes are TRBV29-1 and TRBJ1-3, with D perhaps TRBD1 (6 bases). The CDR3 is 14 residues long. Germline CDR1 and CDR2: SQVTM and ANQGSEA. With 7 bases removed from V and 0 bases from J, the gap between germline ends came to 13 bases. The CDR3 coding sequence is TGCAGCGCCGGACAGTCCGGCTCTGGAAACACCATATATTTT. It is translated as CSAGQSGSGNTIYF.

The CDR3 DNA sequence: TGTGCCAGTAGTATCGACAGCTCTGGAAACACCATATATTTT. Amino acids: CASSIDSSGNTIYF. The rearrangement links TRBV19 to TRBJ1-3, with D possibly TRBD1 on 5 matching bases. Germline V gives CDR1 LNHDA, CDR2 SQIVND (reference sequence). V lost 3 bases to trimming and J lost 0 bases, with 6 bases between them. CDR3 length: 14 amino acids.

V gene TRBV18 combines with J gene TRBJ2-1, with D possibly matching TRBD2 (7 bases). In germline, CDR1 is KGHSH, CDR2 LQKENI. This CDR3 spans 15 amino acids. Deletions cut 3 bases from V and 8 bases from J, with 17 bases between. CDR3 nucleotide sequence: TGTGCCAGCTCACCCCCAAATCGGGGGGCTGATGAGCAGTTCTTC. This codes for CASSPPNRGADEQFF. Filled out from reference TRBV18 and TRBJ2-1, the complete variable domain reads NAGVMQNPRHLVRRRGQEARLRCSPMKGHSHVYWYRQLPEEGLKFMVYLQKENIIDESGMPKERFSAEFPKEGPSILRIQQVVRGDSAAYFCASSPPNRGADEQFFGPGTRLTVL.

CDR3 in amino acids: CASGQGAGADTQYF. The CDR3 coding sequence is TGCGCCAGCGGACAGGGGGCCGGGGCAGATACGCAGTATTTT. The rearrangement uses TRBV5-1 and TRBJ2-3; 11 bases agree with TRBD1. Germline lookup yields CDR1 SGHRS and CDR2 YFSETQ. V lost 7 bases, J lost 4 bases, and 5 bases stayed unmatched. This CDR3 comprises 14 residues.

The CDR3 bases are TGTGCCTGGGGACACTTAGCGGGCCCCCCAGATACGCAGTATTTT. Its translation is CAWGHLAGPPDTQYF. The rearrangement uses TRBV30 and TRBJ2-3, with TRBD2 matching over 7 bases. The V gene's germline CDR1 is GTSNPN and CDR2 SVGIG (reference sequence). V lost 5 bases to trimming and J lost 4 bases; unmatched junction nucleotides: 12. The CDR3 length is 15 residues. Full variable domain (missing parts from reference TRBV30 and TRBJ2-3): SQTIHQWPATLVQPVGSPLSLECTVEGTSNPNLYWYRQAAGRGLQLLFYSVGIGQISSEVPQNLSASRPQDRQFILSSKKLLLSDSGFYLCAWGHLAGPPDTQYFGPGTRLTVL.

The CDR3 DNA is TGTGCCAGCCCCCGTCAAGGGGCCTGGAGTACTGAAGCTTTCTTT. Translating it yields CASPRQGAWSTEAFF. The chain uses TRBV6-1 and TRBJ1-1, with D possibly TRBD1 on 5 matching bases. CDR3 length equals 15 residues. The ends were cut back, 8 bases at V and 5 bases at J, with 21 bases in the middle. Germline V gives CDR1 MNHNS, CDR2 SASEGT.

The chain recombines TRBV5-1 with TRBJ2-7; 9 bases are a match to TRBD2. The V segment lost 0 bases and the J segment 5 bases; nucleotides outside the gene matches: 12. This CDR3 region has 17 residues. CDR1 and CDR2 from the germline V gene are SGHRS and YFSETQ. CDR3 in amino acids: CASSLVLAGDVSNEQYF. CDR3 DNA sequence: TGCGCCAGCAGCTTGGTGTTAGCGGGAGATGTTTCCAACGAGCAGTACTTC. Based on the CDR3 plus reference TRBV5-1 and TRBJ2-7, the full variable domain is KAGVTQTPRYLIKTRGQQVTLSCSPISGHRSVSWYQQTPGQGLQFLFEYFSETQRNKGNFPGRFSGRQFSNSRSEMNVSTLELGDSALYLCASSLVLAGDVSNEQYFGPGTRLTVT.

This clone was seen more than once but under ten times. The chain joins TRBV4-1 to TRBJ1-3, with D hard to call. Germline V CDR1 and CDR2: MGHRA, YSYEKL. V lost 3 bases and J 0 bases, leaving 12 bases between the germline ends. This CDR3 is built from 16 residues. CDR3 sequence: CASSHPGRDSGNTIYF. CDR3 bases: TGCGCCAGCAGCCACCCCGGCCGGGACTCTGGAAACACCATATATTTT.

This clone appeared many times. This chain links TRBV19 with TRBJ1-1; 7 nucleotides agree with TRBD1. The V gene end was trimmed by 6 bases and the J gene end by 3 bases; junction bases not matched to a gene: 1. The CDR3 is 12 residues long. The germline gives CDR1 LNHDA, CDR2 SQIVND (reference sequence). The CDR3 bases are TGTGCCAGTAGGACAGGGTACACTGAAGCTTTCTTT. Encoded protein: CASRTGYTEAFF.

The V call is TRBV9, the J call TRBJ2-5; D is perhaps TRBD1 (6 bases). Trimming took 0 bases from V and 5 from J, leaving 17 bases between them. This CDR3 spans 16 amino acids. From germline, CDR1 is SGDLS and CDR2 YYNGEE. CDR3 bases: TGTGCCAGCAGCGTAGTGGGGGCGGACCCGGCGGAGACCCAGTACTTC. It translates to CASSVVGADPAETQYF.

This clone was seen a single time. The chain is built from TRBV5-1 and TRBJ1-1; 10 nucleotides line up with TRBD1. The germline gives CDR1 SGHRS, CDR2 YFSETQ. The CDR3 has 15 residues. V was clipped by 1 base and J by 10 bases; unmatched bases: 10. This chain's CDR3 is CASSLSVTGGVGAFF. In DNA form, the CDR3 reads TGCGCCAGCAGCTTGTCCGTGACAGGGGGCGTCGGAGCTTTCTTT.

The chain combines TRBV30 with TRBJ2-1, with a tentative D call TRBD2 (6 bases). The V gene lost 2 bases and the J gene lost 5 bases, with 13 bases spanning the gap. There are 14 residues in the CDR3. Looked up from germline, CDR1 is GTSNPN and CDR2 is SVGIG (reference sequence). CDR3 in DNA: TGTGCCTGGAGTAGACTAGGATTGGACAATGAGCAGTTCTTC. This codes for CAWSRLGLDNEQFF. Full variable domain (remainder filled in from reference TRBV30 and TRBJ2-1): SQTIHQWPATLVQPVGSPLSLECTVEGTSNPNLYWYRQAAGRGLQLLFYSVGIGQISSEVPQNLSASRPQDRQFILSSKKLLLSDSGFYLCAWSRLGLDNEQFFGPGTRLTVL.

The J gene is TRBJ1-1, the V gene TRBV5-6; no firm D call. With 0 bases removed from V and 2 bases from J, the gap between germline ends came to 8 bases. In germline, CDR1 is SGHDT, CDR2 YYEEEE. The CDR3 length is 14 residues. Here the CDR3 DNA reads TGTGCCAGCAGCTTGGACGGAGACAACACTGAAGCTTTCTTT. Its translation is CASSLDGDNTEAFF.

This CDR3 is CSAMGRPEAFF. CDR3 bases: TGCAGTGCTATGGGCCGGCCTGAAGCTTTCTTT. The gene calls are TRBV20-1 and TRBJ1-1; D remains unclear. Per germline, CDR1 DFQATT and CDR2 SNEGSKA (reference sequence). The CDR3 is 11 residues long. Trimming pared 4 bases from V and 6 bases from J, leaving 9 bases between.

The CDR3 protein is CATSYPPASALPNTGELFF. The CDR3 DNA reads TGTGCCACCAGCTATCCACCGGCTAGCGCCCTACCGAACACCGGGGAGCTGTTTTTT. The chain links TRBV15 to TRBJ2-2, with D possibly matching TRBD2 (6 bases). Germline loops: CDR1 LNHNV, CDR2 YYDKDF (reference sequence). V lost 5 bases and J lost 0, with 22 bases in between. The CDR3 is made up of 19 amino acids.

This chain uses TRBV6-1 with TRBJ1-3; no clear D. Germline-derived CDR1 and CDR2 are MNHNS and SASEGT. This CDR3 comprises 12 residues. Deletions cut 6 bases from V and 3 bases from J, with 6 bases between. This CDR3 is CASSRDGNTIYF. CDR3 bases: TGTGCCAGCAGCCGAGATGGAAACACCATATATTTT.

The chain carries TRBV25-1 and TRBJ2-3; TRBD2 agrees at 12 bases. This CDR3 has 16 residues. V shed 4 bases, J shed 1 base, and the junction held 3 bases outside the gene matches. The V gene's germline CDR1 is MGHDK and CDR2 SYGVNS. DNA of the CDR3: TGTGCCAGCAGTGCAGGACTAGCGGGGCGCACAGATACGCAGTATTTT. This gives the protein CASSAGLAGRTDTQYF.

The chain carries TRBV7-8 and TRBJ1-1, with TRBD1 as a possible D gene (5 bases). CDR3 length equals 13 residues. Germline loops: CDR1 SGHVS, CDR2 FQNEAQ. The V end was cut by 6 bases, the J end by 5 bases, with 13 bases between. CDR3: CASRRRGGTEAFF. In DNA form, the CDR3 reads TGTGCCAGCAGAAGGAGGGGAGGAACTGAAGCTTTCTTT.

The chain combines TRBV7-2 with TRBJ2-1; D is ambiguous. Per the germline V gene, CDR1 is SGHTA and CDR2 is FQGNSA. Trimming pared 5 bases from V and 8 bases from J, leaving 13 bases between. The CDR3 sequence is 13 residues long. The CDR3 bases are TGTGCCAGCAGCCTCGACTCCTGGGATGAGCAGTTCTTC. Protein: CASSLDSWDEQFF.

This chain links TRBV28 with TRBJ2-2; 8 bases fit TRBD2. Per the germline V gene, CDR1 is MDHEN and CDR2 is SYDVKM. This CDR3 is built from 16 residues. With V trimmed by 7 bases and J by 4 bases, 11 bases remained unmatched. CDR3 sequence (DNA): TGTGCCAGCATACGGGAGGGATTCCTTGGCACCGGGGAGCTGTTTTTT. Protein product: CASIREGFLGTGELFF.

The count of this clone is one. The chain combines TRBV2 with TRBJ1-1, with D tentatively TRBD1 (5 bases). The CDR3 runs 14 residues. The germline CDR1 and CDR2 sequences are SNHLY and FYNNEI. Deletions cut 6 bases from V and 2 bases from J, with 13 bases between. CDR3 residues: CASRKQAVNTEAFF. The CDR3 coding sequence is TGTGCCAGCAGGAAACAGGCCGTCAACACTGAAGCTTTCTTT.

The chain employs TRBV15 and TRBJ2-3, with 8 bases fitting TRBD1. After removal of 0 bases from V and 4 bases from J, the junction contained 9 bases not matched to a gene. The germline V gene encodes CDR1 LNHNV and CDR2 YYDKDF (reference sequence). The CDR3 extends over 17 amino acids. This CDR3 is CATSRDAGRGHSDTQYF. CDR3 nucleotides: TGTGCCACCAGCAGAGATGCAGGCAGGGGGCATTCAGATACGCAGTATTTT.

The rearrangement links TRBV6-1 to TRBJ1-5; 9 bases fit TRBD1. The CDR3 has 16 residues. After removal of 1 base from V and 5 bases from J, the junction contained 6 bases not matched to a gene. The germline gives CDR1 MNHNS, CDR2 SASEGT. CDR3 region: CASSEGDRVPHQPQHF. Here the CDR3 DNA reads TGTGCCAGCAGTGAAGGGGACAGGGTTCCCCATCAGCCCCAGCATTTT.

This clone was seen once. The CDR3 sequence is CASSLPRTGILNTEAFF. CDR3 DNA: TGTGCCAGCAGTCTACCCCGGACAGGGATATTGAACACTGAAGCTTTCTTT. The genes are TRBV28 and TRBJ1-1, with TRBD1 matching over 8 bases. The CDR3 length is 17 residues. The J segment lost 0 bases and the V segment lost 5 bases, leaving 11 bases of the junction unmatched. Germline lookup yields CDR1 MDHEN and CDR2 SYDVKM.